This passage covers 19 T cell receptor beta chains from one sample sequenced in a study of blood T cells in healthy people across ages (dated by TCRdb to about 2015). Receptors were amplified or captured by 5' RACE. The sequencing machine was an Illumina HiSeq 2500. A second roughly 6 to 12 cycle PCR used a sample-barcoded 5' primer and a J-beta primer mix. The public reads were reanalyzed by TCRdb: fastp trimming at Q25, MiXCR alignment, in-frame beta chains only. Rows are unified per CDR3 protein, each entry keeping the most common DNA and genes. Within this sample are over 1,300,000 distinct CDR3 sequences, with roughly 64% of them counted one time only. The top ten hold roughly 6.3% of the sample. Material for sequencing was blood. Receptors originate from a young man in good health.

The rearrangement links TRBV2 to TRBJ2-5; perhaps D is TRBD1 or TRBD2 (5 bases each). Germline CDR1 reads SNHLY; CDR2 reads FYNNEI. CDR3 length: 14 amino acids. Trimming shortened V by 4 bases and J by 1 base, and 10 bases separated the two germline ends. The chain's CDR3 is CASSGGTVQETQYF. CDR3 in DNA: TGTGCCAGCAGTGGAGGGACGGTCCAAGAGACCCAGTACTTC.

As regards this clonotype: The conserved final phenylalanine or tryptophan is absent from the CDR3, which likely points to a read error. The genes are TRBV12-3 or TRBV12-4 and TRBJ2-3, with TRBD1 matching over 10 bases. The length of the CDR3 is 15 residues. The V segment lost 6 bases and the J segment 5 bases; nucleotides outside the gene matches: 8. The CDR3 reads CASRQDRGPGDTQYL. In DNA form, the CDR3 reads TGTGCCAGCAGGCAAGACAGGGGGCCGGGAGATACGCAGTATCTT.

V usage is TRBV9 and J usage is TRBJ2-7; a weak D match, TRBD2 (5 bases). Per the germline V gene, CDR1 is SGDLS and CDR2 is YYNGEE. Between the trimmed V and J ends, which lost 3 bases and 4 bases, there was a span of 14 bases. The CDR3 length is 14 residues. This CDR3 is CASSAEGTGYEQYF. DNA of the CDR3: TGTGCCAGCAGCGCCGAGGGCACGGGATACGAGCAGTACTTC.

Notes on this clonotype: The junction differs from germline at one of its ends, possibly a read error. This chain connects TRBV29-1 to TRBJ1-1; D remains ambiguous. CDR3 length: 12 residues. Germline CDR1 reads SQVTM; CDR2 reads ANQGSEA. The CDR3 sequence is CSVDTGYTGAFF. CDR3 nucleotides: TGCAGCGTTGACACCGGGTACACTGGAGCTTTCTTT.

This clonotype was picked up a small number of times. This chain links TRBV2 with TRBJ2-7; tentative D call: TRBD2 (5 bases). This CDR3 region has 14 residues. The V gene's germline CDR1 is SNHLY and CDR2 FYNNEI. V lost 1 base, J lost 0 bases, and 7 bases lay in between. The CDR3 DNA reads TGTGCCAGCAGTGAAGTAGCGACCTCCTACGAGCAGTACTTC. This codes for CASSEVATSYEQYF.

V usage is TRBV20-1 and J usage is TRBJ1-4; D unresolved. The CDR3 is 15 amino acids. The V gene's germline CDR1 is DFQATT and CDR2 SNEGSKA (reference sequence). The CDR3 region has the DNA TGCAGCATGCGAGCACCGTCATCAACTAATGAAAAACTGTTTTTT. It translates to CSMRAPSSTNEKLFF.

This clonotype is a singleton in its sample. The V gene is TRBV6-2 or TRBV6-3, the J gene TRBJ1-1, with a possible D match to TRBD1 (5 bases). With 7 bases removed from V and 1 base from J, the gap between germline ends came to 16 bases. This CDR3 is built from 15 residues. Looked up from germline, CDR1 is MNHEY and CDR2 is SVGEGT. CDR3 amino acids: CASTQVGHGNTEAFF. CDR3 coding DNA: TGTGCCAGCACTCAAGTCGGACACGGGAACACTGAAGCTTTCTTT.

The CDR3 is CASSPHSGGAEEQFF. The CDR3 DNA follows: TGTGCCAGCAGCCCTCACAGCGGGGGGGCCGAGGAGCAGTTCTTC. The chain is built from TRBV12-3 or TRBV12-4 and TRBJ2-1; TRBD2 agrees at 10 bases. The CDR3 is 15 residues long. Unmatched junction bases numbered 12, after V lost 6 bases and J lost 10 bases.

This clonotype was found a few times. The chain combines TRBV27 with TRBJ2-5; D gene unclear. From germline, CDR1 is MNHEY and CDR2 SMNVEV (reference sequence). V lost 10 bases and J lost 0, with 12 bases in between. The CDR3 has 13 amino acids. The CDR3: CATRTANQETQYF. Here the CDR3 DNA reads TGTGCCACTCGGACGGCGAACCAAGAGACCCAGTACTTC.

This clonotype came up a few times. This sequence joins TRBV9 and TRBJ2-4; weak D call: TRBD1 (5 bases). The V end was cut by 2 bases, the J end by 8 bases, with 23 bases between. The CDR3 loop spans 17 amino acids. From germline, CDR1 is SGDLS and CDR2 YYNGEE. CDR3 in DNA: TGTGCCAGCAGCGTCGAACAGGCGACAATTTCGAGCGACATTCAGTACTTC. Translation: CASSVEQATISSDIQYF.

The CDR3 region has the DNA TGTGCCAGCAGTGAAGTATTGGGGGAAAACATTCAGTACTTC. Amino acid sequence: CASSEVLGENIQYF. This rearrangement joins TRBV2 to TRBJ2-4; either TRBD1 or TRBD2 may supply D (5 bases each). CDR1 SNHLY and CDR2 FYNNEI come from the germline V gene. The CDR3 has 14 residues. V was cut by 1 base and J by 5 bases, with 9 bases left in between. Full variable domain (missing parts from reference TRBV2 and TRBJ2-4): EPEVTQTPSHQVTQMGQEVILRCVPISNHLYFYWYRQILGQKVEFLVSFYNNEISEKSEIFDDQFSVERPDGSNFTLKIRSTKLEDSAMYFCASSEVLGENIQYFGAGTRLSVL.

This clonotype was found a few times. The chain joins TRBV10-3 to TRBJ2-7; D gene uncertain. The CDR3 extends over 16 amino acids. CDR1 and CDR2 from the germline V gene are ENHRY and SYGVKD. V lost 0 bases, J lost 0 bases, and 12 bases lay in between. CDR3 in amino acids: CAISESSSLSSYEQYF. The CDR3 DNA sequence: TGTGCCATCAGTGAGTCGAGCTCACTGAGCTCCTACGAGCAGTACTTC.

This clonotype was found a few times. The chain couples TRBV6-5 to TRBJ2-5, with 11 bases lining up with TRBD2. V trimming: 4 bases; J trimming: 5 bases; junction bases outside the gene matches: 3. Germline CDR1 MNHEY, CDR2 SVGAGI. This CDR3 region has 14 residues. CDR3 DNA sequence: TGTGCCAGCAGTTGGTCTAGCGGGGGGGAGACCCAGTACTTC. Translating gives CASSWSSGGETQYF.

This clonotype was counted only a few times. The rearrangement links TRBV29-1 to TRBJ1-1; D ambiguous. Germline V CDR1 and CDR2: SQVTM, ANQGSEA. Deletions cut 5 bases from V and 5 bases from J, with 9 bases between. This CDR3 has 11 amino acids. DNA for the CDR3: TGCAGCGTTTCGGATGGGACTGAAGCTTTCTTT. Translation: CSVSDGTEAFF.

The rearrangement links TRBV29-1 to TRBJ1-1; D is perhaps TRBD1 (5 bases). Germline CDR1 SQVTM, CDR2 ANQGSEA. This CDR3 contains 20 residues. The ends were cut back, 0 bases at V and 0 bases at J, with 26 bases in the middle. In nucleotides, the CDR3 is TGCAGCGTTGAAGATTCTTTAGAAACTTTCGGGGGATCCATGAACACTGAAGCTTTCTTT. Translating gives CSVEDSLETFGGSMNTEAFF.

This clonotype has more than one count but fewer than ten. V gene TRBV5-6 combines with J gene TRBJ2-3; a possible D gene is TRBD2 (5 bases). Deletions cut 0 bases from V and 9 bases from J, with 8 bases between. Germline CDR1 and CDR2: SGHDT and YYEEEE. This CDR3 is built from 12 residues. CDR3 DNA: TGTGCCAGCAGCTTGGGACTAAGAACGCAGTATTTT. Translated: CASSLGLRTQYF. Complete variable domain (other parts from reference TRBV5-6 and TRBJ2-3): DAGVTQSPTHLIKTRGQQVTLRCSPKSGHDTVSWYQQALGQGPQFIFQYYEEEERQRGNFPDRFSGHQFPNYSSELNVNALLLGDSALYLCASSLGLRTQYFGPGTRLTVL.

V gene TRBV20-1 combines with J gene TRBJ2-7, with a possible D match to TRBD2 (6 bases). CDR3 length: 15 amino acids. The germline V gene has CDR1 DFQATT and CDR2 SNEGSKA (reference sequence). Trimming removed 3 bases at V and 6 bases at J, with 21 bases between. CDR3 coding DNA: TGCAGTGCTAGGAGAGGACTAACCAGTCTTGGCGAGCAGTACTTC. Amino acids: CSARRGLTSLGEQYF.

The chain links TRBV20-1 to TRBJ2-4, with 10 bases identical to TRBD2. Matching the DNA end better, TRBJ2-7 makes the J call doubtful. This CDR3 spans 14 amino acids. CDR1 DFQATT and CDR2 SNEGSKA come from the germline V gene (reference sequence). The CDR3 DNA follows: TGCAGTGCACAAGCACAGACTAGCGGGTACGAGCAGTACTTC. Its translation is CSAQAQTSGYEQYF.

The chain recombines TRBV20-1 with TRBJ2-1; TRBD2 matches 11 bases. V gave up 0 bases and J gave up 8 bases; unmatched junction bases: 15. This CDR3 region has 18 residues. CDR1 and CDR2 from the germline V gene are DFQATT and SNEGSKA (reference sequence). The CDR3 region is CSARDEAVAGGPGYEQFF. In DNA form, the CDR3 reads TGCAGTGCTAGAGATGAGGCCGTAGCGGGAGGGCCGGGGTATGAGCAGTTCTTC.